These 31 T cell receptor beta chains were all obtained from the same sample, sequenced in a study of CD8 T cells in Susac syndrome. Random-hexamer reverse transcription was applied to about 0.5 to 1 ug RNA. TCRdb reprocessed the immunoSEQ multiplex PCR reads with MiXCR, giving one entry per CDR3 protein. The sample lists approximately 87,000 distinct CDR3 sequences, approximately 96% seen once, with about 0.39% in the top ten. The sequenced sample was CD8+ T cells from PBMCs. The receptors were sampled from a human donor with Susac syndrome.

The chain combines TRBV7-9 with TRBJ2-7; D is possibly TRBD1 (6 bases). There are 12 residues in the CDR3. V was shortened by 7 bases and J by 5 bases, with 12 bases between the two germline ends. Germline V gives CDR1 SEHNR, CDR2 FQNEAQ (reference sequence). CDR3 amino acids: CASNRDTDEQYF. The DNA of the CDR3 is TGTGCCAGCAACAGGGATACAGACGAGCAGTACTTC.

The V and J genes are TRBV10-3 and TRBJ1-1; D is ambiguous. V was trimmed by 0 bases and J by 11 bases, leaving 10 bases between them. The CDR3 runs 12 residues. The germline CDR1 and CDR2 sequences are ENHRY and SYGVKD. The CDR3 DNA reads TGTGCCATCAGTGAGTCCGACGAATTGGCTTTCTTT. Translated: CAISESDELAFF.

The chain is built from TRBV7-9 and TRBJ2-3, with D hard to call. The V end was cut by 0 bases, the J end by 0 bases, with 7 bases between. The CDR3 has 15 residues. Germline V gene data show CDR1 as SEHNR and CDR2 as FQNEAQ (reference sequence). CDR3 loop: CASSLAPPSTDTQYF. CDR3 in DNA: TGTGCCAGCAGCTTAGCGCCCCCGAGCACAGATACGCAGTATTTT.

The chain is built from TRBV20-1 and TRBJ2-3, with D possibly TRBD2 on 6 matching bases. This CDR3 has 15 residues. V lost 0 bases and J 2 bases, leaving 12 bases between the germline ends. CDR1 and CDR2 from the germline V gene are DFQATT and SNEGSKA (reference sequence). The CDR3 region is CSARERDSSTDTQYF. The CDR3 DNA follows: TGCAGTGCTAGAGAACGGGACTCTTCCACAGATACGCAGTATTTT.

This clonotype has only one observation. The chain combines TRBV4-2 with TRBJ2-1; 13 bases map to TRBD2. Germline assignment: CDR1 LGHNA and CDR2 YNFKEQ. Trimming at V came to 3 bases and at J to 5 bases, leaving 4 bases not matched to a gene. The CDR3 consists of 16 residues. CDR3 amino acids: CASSHELAGGNNEQFF. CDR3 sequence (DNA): TGTGCCAGCAGCCATGAACTAGCGGGGGGGAACAATGAGCAGTTCTTC.

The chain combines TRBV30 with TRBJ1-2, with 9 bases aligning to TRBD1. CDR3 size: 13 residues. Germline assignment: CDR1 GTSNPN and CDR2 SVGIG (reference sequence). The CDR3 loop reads CVILKDRGYGYTF. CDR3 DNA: TGTGTCATCCTTAAGGACAGGGGATATGGCTACACCTTC.

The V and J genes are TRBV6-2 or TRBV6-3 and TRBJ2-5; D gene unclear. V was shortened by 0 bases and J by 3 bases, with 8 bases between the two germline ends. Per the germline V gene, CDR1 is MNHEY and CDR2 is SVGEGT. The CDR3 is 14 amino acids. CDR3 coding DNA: TGTGCCAGCAGTTACTCCCCACGCGAAGAGACCCAGTACTTC. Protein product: CASSYSPREETQYF.

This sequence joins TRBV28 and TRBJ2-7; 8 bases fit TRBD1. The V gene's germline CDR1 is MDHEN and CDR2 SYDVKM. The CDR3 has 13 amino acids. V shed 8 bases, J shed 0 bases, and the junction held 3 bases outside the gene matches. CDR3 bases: TGTGCCAGCCAAGGACAGGGCTCCTACGAGCAGTACTTC. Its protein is CASQGQGSYEQYF.

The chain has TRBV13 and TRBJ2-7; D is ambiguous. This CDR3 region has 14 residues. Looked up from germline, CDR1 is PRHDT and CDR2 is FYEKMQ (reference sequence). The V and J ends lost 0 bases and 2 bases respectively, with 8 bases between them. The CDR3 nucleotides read TGTGCCAGCAGCTTAGGAGGAAACGCCTACGAGCAGTACGTC. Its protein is CASSLGGNAYEQYV.

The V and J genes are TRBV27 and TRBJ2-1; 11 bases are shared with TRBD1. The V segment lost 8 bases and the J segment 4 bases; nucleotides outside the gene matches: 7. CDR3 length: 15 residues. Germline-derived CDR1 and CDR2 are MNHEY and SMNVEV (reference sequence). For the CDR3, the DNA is TGTGCCAGCCTCAGAGGACAGGGGGCGTACAATGAGCAGTTCTTC. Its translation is CASLRGQGAYNEQFF.

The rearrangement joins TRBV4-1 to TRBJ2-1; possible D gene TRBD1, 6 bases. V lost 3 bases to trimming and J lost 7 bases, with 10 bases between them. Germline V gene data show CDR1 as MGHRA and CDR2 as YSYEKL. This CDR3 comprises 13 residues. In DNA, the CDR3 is TGCGCCAGCAGCCATGTACAGGGAAATGAGCAGTTCTTC. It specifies CASSHVQGNEQFF.

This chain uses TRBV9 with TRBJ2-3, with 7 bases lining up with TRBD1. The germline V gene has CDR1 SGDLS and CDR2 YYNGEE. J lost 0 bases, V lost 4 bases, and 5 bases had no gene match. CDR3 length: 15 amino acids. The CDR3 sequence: CASSLGQVSTDTQYF. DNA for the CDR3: TGTGCCAGCAGCCTCGGACAGGTTAGCACAGATACGCAGTATTTT. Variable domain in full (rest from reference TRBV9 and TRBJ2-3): DSGVTQTPKHLITATGQRVTLRCSPRSGDLSVYWYQQSLDQGLQFLIQYYNGEERAKGNILERFSAQQFPDLHSELNLSSLELGDSALYFCASSLGQVSTDTQYFGPGTRLTVL.

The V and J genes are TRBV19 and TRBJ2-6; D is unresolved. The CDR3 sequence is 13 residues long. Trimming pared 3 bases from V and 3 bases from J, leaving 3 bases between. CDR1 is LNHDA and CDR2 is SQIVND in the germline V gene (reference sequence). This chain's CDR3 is CASSIFGANVLTF. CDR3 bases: TGTGCCAGTAGTATTTTTGGGGCCAACGTCCTGACTTTC.

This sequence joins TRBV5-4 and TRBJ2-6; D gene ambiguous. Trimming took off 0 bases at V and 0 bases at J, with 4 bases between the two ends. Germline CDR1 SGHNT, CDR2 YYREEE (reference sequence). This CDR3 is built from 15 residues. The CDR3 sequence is CASSLGASGANVLTF. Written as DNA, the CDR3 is TGTGCCAGCAGCTTGGGGGCCTCTGGGGCCAACGTCCTGACTTTC.

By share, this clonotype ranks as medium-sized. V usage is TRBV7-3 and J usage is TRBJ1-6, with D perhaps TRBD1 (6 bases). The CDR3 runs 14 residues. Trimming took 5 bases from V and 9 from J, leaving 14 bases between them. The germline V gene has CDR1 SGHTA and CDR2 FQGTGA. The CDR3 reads CASSLDSWGSPLHF. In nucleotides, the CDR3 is TGTGCCAGCAGCCTGGACAGTTGGGGTTCACCCCTCCACTTT. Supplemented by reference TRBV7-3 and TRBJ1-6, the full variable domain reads GAGVSQTPSNKVTEKGKYVELRCDPISGHTALYWYRQSLGQGPEFLIYFQGTGAADDSGLPNDRFFAVRPEGSVSTLKIQRTERGDSAVYLCASSLDSWGSPLHFGNGTRLTVT.

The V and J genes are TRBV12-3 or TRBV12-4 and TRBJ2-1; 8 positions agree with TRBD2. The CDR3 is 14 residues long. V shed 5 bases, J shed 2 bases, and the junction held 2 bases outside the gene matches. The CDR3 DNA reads TGTGCCAGCAGTGTTAGCGGGACCTACAATGAGCAGTTCTTC. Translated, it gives CASSVSGTYNEQFF.

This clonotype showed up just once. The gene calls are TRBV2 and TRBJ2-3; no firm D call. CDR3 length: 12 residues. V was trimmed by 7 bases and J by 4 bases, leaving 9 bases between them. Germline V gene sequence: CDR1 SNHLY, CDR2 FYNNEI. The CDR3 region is CASMTGPDTQYF. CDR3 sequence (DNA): TGTGCCAGCATGACCGGGCCAGATACGCAGTATTTT.

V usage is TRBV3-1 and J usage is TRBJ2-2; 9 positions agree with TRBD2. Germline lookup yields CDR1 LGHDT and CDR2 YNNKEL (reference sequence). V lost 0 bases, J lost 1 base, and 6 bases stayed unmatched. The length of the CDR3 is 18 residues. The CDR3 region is CASSQDSLAGMNTGELFF. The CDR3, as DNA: TGTGCCAGCAGCCAAGATAGCCTAGCGGGGATGAACACCGGGGAGCTGTTTTTT.

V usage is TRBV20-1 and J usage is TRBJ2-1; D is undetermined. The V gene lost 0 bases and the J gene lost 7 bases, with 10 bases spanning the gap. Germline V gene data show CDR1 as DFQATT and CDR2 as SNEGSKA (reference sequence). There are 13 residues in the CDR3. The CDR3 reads CSARDPVGNEQFF. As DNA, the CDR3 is TGCAGTGCTAGAGATCCAGTCGGGAATGAGCAGTTCTTC.

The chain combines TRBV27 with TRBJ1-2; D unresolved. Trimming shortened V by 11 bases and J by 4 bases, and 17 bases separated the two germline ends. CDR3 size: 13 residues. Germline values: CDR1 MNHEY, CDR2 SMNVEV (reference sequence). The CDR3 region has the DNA TGTGCCTTACACCCAGAGCAGATCTATGGCTACACCTTC. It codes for CALHPEQIYGYTF.

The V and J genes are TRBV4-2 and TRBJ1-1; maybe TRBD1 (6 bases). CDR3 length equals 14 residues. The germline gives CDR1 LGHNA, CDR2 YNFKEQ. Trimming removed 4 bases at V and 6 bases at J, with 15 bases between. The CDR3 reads CASSLSGGAAEAFF. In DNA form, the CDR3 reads TGTGCCAGCAGCCTGTCGGGGGGGGCGGCTGAAGCTTTCTTT.

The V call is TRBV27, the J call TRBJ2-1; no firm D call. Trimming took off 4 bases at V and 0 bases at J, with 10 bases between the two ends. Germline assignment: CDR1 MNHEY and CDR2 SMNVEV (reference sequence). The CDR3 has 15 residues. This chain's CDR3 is CASSSDTSSYNEQFF. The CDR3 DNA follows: TGTGCCAGCAGTTCAGACACGAGCTCCTACAATGAGCAGTTCTTC.

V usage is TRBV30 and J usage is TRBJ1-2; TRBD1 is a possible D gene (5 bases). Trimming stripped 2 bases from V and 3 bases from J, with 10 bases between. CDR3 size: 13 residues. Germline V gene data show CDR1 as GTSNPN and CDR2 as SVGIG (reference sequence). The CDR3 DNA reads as TGTGCCTGGAGTCAGACGGGGGACTATGGCTACACCTTC. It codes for CAWSQTGDYGYTF.

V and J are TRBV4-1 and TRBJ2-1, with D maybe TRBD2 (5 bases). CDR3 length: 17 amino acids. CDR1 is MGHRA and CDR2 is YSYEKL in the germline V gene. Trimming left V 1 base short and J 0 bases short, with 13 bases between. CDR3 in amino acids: CASSQVSSAGSYNEQFF. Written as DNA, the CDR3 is TGCGCCAGCAGCCAAGTGAGTTCCGCGGGCTCCTACAATGAGCAGTTCTTC.

The chain's CDR3 is CSASWGTDTQYF. The CDR3 region has the DNA TGCAGTGCTAGTTGGGGCACAGATACGCAGTATTTT. This chain connects TRBV20-1 to TRBJ2-3; D unresolved. Trimming took off 3 bases at V and 1 base at J, with 5 bases between the two ends. The CDR3 covers 12 residues. CDR1 and CDR2 (germline): DFQATT, SNEGSKA (reference sequence).

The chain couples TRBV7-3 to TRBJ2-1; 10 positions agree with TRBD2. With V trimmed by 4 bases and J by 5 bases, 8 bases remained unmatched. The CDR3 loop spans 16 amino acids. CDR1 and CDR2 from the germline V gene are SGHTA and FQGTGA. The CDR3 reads CASSWGGAGGHNEQFF. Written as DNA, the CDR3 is TGTGCCAGCAGCTGGGGAGGAGCGGGAGGGCACAATGAGCAGTTCTTC.

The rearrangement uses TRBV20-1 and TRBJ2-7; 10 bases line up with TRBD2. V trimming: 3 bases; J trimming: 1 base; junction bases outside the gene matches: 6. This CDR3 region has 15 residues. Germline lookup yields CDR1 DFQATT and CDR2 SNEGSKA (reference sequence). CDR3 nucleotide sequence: TGCAGTGCTAGGGAAGGACTAGCGGCTTCCTACGAGCAGTACTTC. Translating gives CSAREGLAASYEQYF.

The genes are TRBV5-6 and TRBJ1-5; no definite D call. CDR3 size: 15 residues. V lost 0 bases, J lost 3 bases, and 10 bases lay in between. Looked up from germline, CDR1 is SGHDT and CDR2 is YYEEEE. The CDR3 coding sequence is TGTGCCAGCAGCTTGGTCAGCGACTACAATCAGCCCCAGCATTTT. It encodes CASSLVSDYNQPQHF.

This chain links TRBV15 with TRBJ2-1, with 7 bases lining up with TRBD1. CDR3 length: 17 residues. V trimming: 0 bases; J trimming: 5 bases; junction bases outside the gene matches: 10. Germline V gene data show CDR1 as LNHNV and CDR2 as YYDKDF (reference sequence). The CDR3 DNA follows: TGTGCCACCAGCAGAGATCATAGACAGGGCGTTAACAATGAGCAGTTCTTC. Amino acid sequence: CATSRDHRQGVNNEQFF.

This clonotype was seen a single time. The CDR3 loop reads CAWSSAYQTWRTEAFF. The CDR3 nucleotides are TGTGCCTGGAGTTCGGCATACCAGACTTGGCGCACTGAAGCTTTCTTT. The chain couples TRBV30 to TRBJ1-1; D is uncertain. This CDR3 region has 16 residues. Germline CDR1 is GTSNPN and CDR2 is SVGIG (reference sequence). The V end lost 2 bases, the J end lost 4 bases, and 20 bases lay between the germline ends.

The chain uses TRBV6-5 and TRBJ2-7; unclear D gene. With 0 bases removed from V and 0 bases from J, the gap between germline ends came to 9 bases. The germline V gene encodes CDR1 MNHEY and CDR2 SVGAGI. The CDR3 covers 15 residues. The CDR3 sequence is CASSYSTLASYEQYF. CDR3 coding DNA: TGTGCCAGCAGTTACTCGACTTTGGCCTCCTACGAGCAGTACTTC.